The 29 T cell receptor beta chains listed next were all sequenced from one sample in a study of T cell repertoires in cytomegalovirus infection. No antigen has been assigned to these receptors. TCRdb used MiXCR to reprocess the reads, holding one entry per CDR3 protein. The sample records about 340,000 distinct CDR3 sequences, 25% to 30% being singletons. This specimen was cultured PBMCs, taken from culture after CMV antigen stimulation. All receptors come from a human donor in good health (CMV status not recorded). Some clones in this sample may be carry-over from other donors' samples.

The chain is built from TRBV6-2 or TRBV6-3 and TRBJ1-5, with D unclear. This CDR3 spans 15 amino acids. Germline-derived CDR1 and CDR2 are MNHEY and SVGEGT. The V end lost 0 bases, the J end lost 4 bases, and 10 bases lay between the germline ends. CDR3: CASSYSALGNQPQHF. CDR3 sequence (DNA): TGTGCCAGCAGTTACTCGGCGCTGGGAAATCAGCCCCAGCATTTT.

This clonotype showed up just once. J is TRBJ1-2 and V is TRBV20-1; D is ambiguous. This CDR3 region has 12 residues. Germline V CDR1 and CDR2: DFQATT, SNEGSKA (reference sequence). CDR3 region: CISTGYGYGYTF. CDR3 DNA: TGCATTAGCACGGGATACGGGTATGGCTACACCTTC.

A few counts support this clonotype. The rearrangement uses TRBV6-1 and TRBJ2-3; 15 bases map to TRBD2. Germline values: CDR1 MNHNS, CDR2 SASEGT. V gave up 9 bases and J gave up 6 bases; unmatched junction bases: 4. The CDR3 has 14 residues. CDR3 sequence (DNA): TGTGCCAGTTGGACTAGCGGGGGGGCGGATACGCAGTATTTT. Protein: CASWTSGGADTQYF.

This clonotype has only a few counts. The rearrangement uses TRBV7-2 and TRBJ1-2; TRBD1 aligns across 8 bases. The CDR3 loop spans 15 amino acids. V gave up 5 bases and J gave up 5 bases; unmatched junction bases: 10. Looked up from germline, CDR1 is SGHTA and CDR2 is FQGNSA. CDR3 nucleotide sequence: TGTGCCAGCAGCGTTCGGGACAGGCGTCGATATGGCTACACCTTC. Translation: CASSVRDRRRYGYTF.

The sample holds a few counts of this clonotype. The chain links TRBV7-3 to TRBJ2-3, with TRBD2 identical over 9 bases. This CDR3 comprises 15 residues. V gave up 4 bases and J gave up 4 bases; unmatched junction bases: 6. Germline V gene sequence: CDR1 SGHTA, CDR2 FQGTGA. The CDR3 DNA reads as TGTGCCAGCAGCTACCAAGCGGGAGGCCCAGATACGCAGTATTTT. This sequence encodes CASSYQAGGPDTQYF. The whole variable domain, remainder taken from reference TRBV7-3 and TRBJ2-3, is GAGVSQTPSNKVTEKGKYVELRCDPISGHTALYWYRQSLGQGPEFLIYFQGTGAADDSGLPNDRFFAVRPEGSVSTLKIQRTERGDSAVYLCASSYQAGGPDTQYFGPGTRLTVL.

J is TRBJ1-2 and V is TRBV27; D remains ambiguous. This CDR3 spans 12 amino acids. Trimming took off 7 bases at V and 0 bases at J, with 6 bases between the two ends. Germline CDR1 MNHEY, CDR2 SMNVEV (reference sequence). CDR3 in amino acids: CASMASNYGYTF. The CDR3 DNA sequence: TGTGCCAGCATGGCATCTAACTATGGCTACACCTTC.

This clonotype was seen more than once but under ten times. This chain links TRBV7-2 with TRBJ1-1; D ambiguous. The V end lost 6 bases, the J end lost 5 bases, and 13 bases lay between the germline ends. The CDR3 is made up of 13 amino acids. Germline V gene data show CDR1 as SGHTA and CDR2 as FQGNSA. CDR3 residues: CASRGRMGTEAFF. The CDR3 DNA follows: TGTGCCAGCAGGGGTAGGATGGGAACTGAAGCTTTCTTT.

The chain combines TRBV27 with TRBJ2-2; 8 nucleotides line up with TRBD1. Per the germline V gene, CDR1 is MNHEY and CDR2 is SMNVEV (reference sequence). Trimming took 6 bases from V and 6 from J; bases not matched to a gene: 3. The CDR3 sequence is 13 residues long. Written as DNA, the CDR3 is TGTGCCAGCAGCGACAGGGGTGCCGGGGAGCTGTTTTTT. This sequence encodes CASSDRGAGELFF.

This clonotype has more than one count but fewer than ten. The genes are TRBV19 and TRBJ2-3; the match to TRBD1 covers 9 bases. Germline V gives CDR1 LNHDA, CDR2 SQIVND (reference sequence). V dropped 6 bases and J dropped 0; count of bases not matched to a gene: 4. The CDR3 spans 15 residues. The CDR3 reads CASSTGGRSTDTQYF. CDR3 nucleotides: TGTGCCAGTAGCACAGGGGGCAGGAGCACAGATACGCAGTATTTT.

This clonotype was seen ten or more times. The rearrangement uses TRBV12-3 or TRBV12-4 and TRBJ2-7; no clear D gene. Trimming shortened V by 5 bases and J by 4 bases, and 18 bases separated the two germline ends. This CDR3 comprises 15 residues. Here the CDR3 reads CASSHGAATQYEQYF. The CDR3 DNA is TGTGCCAGCAGTCACGGCGCAGCCACACAATACGAGCAGTACTTC.

The chain is built from TRBV24-1 and TRBJ2-7, with unresolved D. The CDR3 runs to 14 residues. V shed 5 bases and J shed 0 bases, with 10 bases lying between them. Germline V gene lookup returns CDR1 KGHDR and CDR2 SFDVKD. The CDR3 reads CATSGGRRSYEQYF. As DNA, the CDR3 is TGTGCCACCAGTGGAGGTAGACGCTCCTACGAGCAGTACTTC.

This chain connects TRBV28 to TRBJ2-2; no clear D. The germline V and J ends were trimmed by 5 bases and 6 bases, with 13 bases remaining between them. CDR1 MDHEN and CDR2 SYDVKM come from the germline V gene. The CDR3 is 14 amino acids. This chain's CDR3 is CASSPDGVPGELFF. The CDR3 DNA reads as TGTGCCAGCAGTCCCGACGGTGTTCCCGGGGAGCTGTTTTTT.

CDR3 residues: CASSIGQSDLYGYTF. In nucleotides, the CDR3 is TGTGCCAGTAGTATAGGACAGTCGGACCTCTATGGCTACACCTTC. The V gene is TRBV19, the J gene TRBJ1-2, with TRBD1 as a possible D gene (5 bases). The germline V gene has CDR1 LNHDA and CDR2 SQIVND (reference sequence). The length of the CDR3 is 15 residues. V was clipped by 1 base and J by 4 bases, with 13 bases between them.

This sequence joins TRBV6-1 and TRBJ1-5, with 7 bases matching TRBD1. Germline CDR1 and CDR2: MNHNS and SASEGT. After removal of 6 bases from V and 0 bases from J, the junction contained 8 bases not matched to a gene. This CDR3 has 16 amino acids. The CDR3 sequence is CASSLYGTVSNQPQHF. The CDR3 DNA is TGTGCCAGCAGCCTTTACGGGACAGTTAGCAATCAGCCCCAGCATTTT.

This clonotype has a single count. The CDR3 loop is CASGGAEKLFF. DNA for the CDR3: TGTGCTAGTGGGGGAGCTGAAAAACTGTTTTTT. V and J are TRBV12-5 and TRBJ1-4, with no clear D. This CDR3 is built from 11 residues. Germline V gene lookup returns CDR1 LGHNT and CDR2 FRNRAP. V shed 6 bases and J shed 7 bases, with 6 bases lying between them.

The chain is built from TRBV7-3 and TRBJ1-1; weak D call: TRBD1 (6 bases). Germline CDR1 is SGHTA and CDR2 is FQGTGA. Trimming stripped 6 bases from V and 9 bases from J, with 20 bases between. This CDR3 is 14 amino acids long. This CDR3 is CASSTGNGGPKAFF. CDR3 bases: TGTGCCAGCAGTACAGGGAACGGTGGTCCGAAAGCTTTCTTT.

This clonotype showed up just a few times. J is TRBJ1-4 and V is TRBV7-3; TRBD1 aligns across 7 bases. The CDR3 runs 14 residues. V lost 5 bases, J lost 7 bases, and 7 bases stayed unmatched. The germline V gene has CDR1 SGHTA and CDR2 FQGTGA. CDR3 in DNA: TGTGCCAGCAGCCCAGGGGGGCTTGGTGAAAAACTGTTTTTT. Encoded protein: CASSPGGLGEKLFF.

This clonotype has more than one count but fewer than ten. The CDR3 region has the DNA TGTGCCAGCAACAACAGACTCTCCTACAATGAGCAGTTCTTC. Amino acid sequence: CASNNRLSYNEQFF. The rearrangement joins TRBV6-1 to TRBJ2-1, with no clear D. V lost 7 bases and J lost 0, with 10 bases in between. CDR1 MNHNS and CDR2 SASEGT come from the germline V gene. The CDR3 sequence is 14 residues long.

This clonotype was counted a few times. The chain uses TRBV28 and TRBJ2-3; 9 positions agree with TRBD1. J was trimmed by 7 bases and V by 6 bases; bases with no gene match: 11. Germline values: CDR1 MDHEN, CDR2 SYDVKM. CDR3 length: 15 residues. The CDR3 bases are TGTGCCAGCAGCCCCCCGGGGACAGGGAAAAATACGCAGTATTTT. This sequence encodes CASSPPGTGKNTQYF.

CDR3 region: CASSLRAARVDEQFF. CDR3 in DNA: TGTGCCAGCAGCTTAAGGGCAGCCCGGGTTGATGAGCAGTTCTTC. The rearrangement joins TRBV11-2 to TRBJ2-1; D is undetermined. V was pared by 2 bases and J by 8 bases, with 16 bases between. The CDR3 spans 15 residues. In germline, CDR1 is SGHAT, CDR2 FQNNGV. Variable domain in full (rest from reference TRBV11-2 and TRBJ2-1): EAGVAQSPRYKIIEKRQSVAFWCNPISGHATLYWYQQILGQGPKLLIQFQNNGVVDDSQLPKDRFSAERLKGVDSTLKIQPAKLEDSAVYLCASSLRAARVDEQFFGPGTRLTVL.

This clonotype was picked up a small number of times. The rearrangement links TRBV7-8 to TRBJ2-3, with a tentative D call TRBD1 (6 bases). V lost 4 bases and J lost 3, with 14 bases in between. Per the germline V gene, CDR1 is SGHVS and CDR2 is FQNEAQ. This CDR3 is 15 amino acids long. CDR3 residues: CASSSADRSTDTQYF. DNA for the CDR3: TGTGCCAGCAGCTCCGCTGACAGGTCAACAGATACGCAGTATTTT.

This clonotype showed up just a few times. The chain combines TRBV7-2 with TRBJ1-1; 8 nucleotides agree with TRBD1. The CDR3 loop spans 17 amino acids. With 2 bases clipped from V and 1 base from J, the junction kept 9 bases outside the gene matches. Germline CDR1 SGHTA, CDR2 FQGNSA. The CDR3 DNA reads TGTGCCAGCAGCTTAAGGTGGGACAGGCGTGCGAACACTGAAGCTTTCTTT. It yields the protein CASSLRWDRRANTEAFF. The whole variable domain, filled in from reference TRBV7-2 and TRBJ1-1, reads GAGVSQSPSNKVTEKGKDVELRCDPISGHTALYWYRQSLGQGLEFLIYFQGNSAPDKSGLPSDRFSAERTGGSVSTLTIQRTQQEDSAVYLCASSLRWDRRANTEAFFGQGTRLTVV.

The chain uses TRBV12-3 or TRBV12-4 and TRBJ2-1; 13 nucleotides match TRBD2. The CDR3 has 15 residues. The J segment lost 5 bases and the V segment lost 5 bases, leaving 3 bases of the junction unmatched. The CDR3 nucleotides are TGTGCCAGCAGTCCGGGACTAGCGGGACACAATGAGCAGTTCTTC. Its protein product is CASSPGLAGHNEQFF.

This clonotype was counted ten times or more. The chain has TRBV7-2 and TRBJ2-1, with 8 bases that match TRBD1. The CDR3 runs 14 residues. Per germline, CDR1 SGHTA and CDR2 FQGNSA. Trimming at V came to 1 base and at J to 7 bases, leaving 3 bases not matched to a gene. In DNA form, the CDR3 reads TGTGCCAGCAGCTTAGACAGGGGGGAAAATGAGCAGTTCTTC. Protein: CASSLDRGENEQFF.

As for this clonotype: A much bigger clone sits one base away, suggesting this may be a read error. V is TRBV18 and J is TRBJ2-5; D assignment may be TRBD1 or TRBD2 (5 bases each). The CDR3 has 14 amino acids. The V end lost 1 base, the J end lost 1 base, and 7 bases lay between the germline ends. Per the germline V gene, CDR1 is KGHSH and CDR2 is LQKENI. CDR3 protein: CASSPQGSQETQYF. CDR3 coding DNA: TGTGCCAGCTCACCACAGGGGAGCCAAGAGACCCAGTACTTC.

This clonotype was seen only a few times. The chain uses TRBV10-3 and TRBJ2-3, with a weak D call TRBD2 (6 bases). The V end lost 6 bases, the J end lost 4 bases, and 29 bases lay between the germline ends. This CDR3 spans 19 amino acids. CDR1 is ENHRY and CDR2 is SYGVKD in the germline V gene. In DNA form, the CDR3 reads TGTGCCATCAGGCCCGGACTGGGAGGCTCAGGTCTTGGGGCAGATACGCAGTATTTT. It translates to CAIRPGLGGSGLGADTQYF.

The chain couples TRBV20-1 to TRBJ1-5; D is undetermined. Trimming took 5 bases from V and 1 from J, leaving 12 bases between them. Germline assignment: CDR1 DFQATT and CDR2 SNEGSKA (reference sequence). CDR3 length: 14 residues. In DNA form, the CDR3 reads TGCAGTGCTTTGGACGCCGGGAGCAATCAGCCCCAGCATTTT. It specifies CSALDAGSNQPQHF.

The V call is TRBV20-1, the J call TRBJ2-3; D gene ambiguous. Trimming stripped 0 bases from V and 0 bases from J, with 10 bases between. Germline V gene data show CDR1 as DFQATT and CDR2 as SNEGSKA (reference sequence). The CDR3 is made up of 15 amino acids. CDR3 protein: CSARDPTRSTDTQYF. Here the CDR3 DNA reads TGCAGTGCTAGAGATCCAACTCGAAGCACAGATACGCAGTATTTT.

This clonotype was seen just once. The chain's CDR3 is CASSPNSGNYGYTF. CDR3 coding DNA: TGTGCCAGCAGCCCCAACTCAGGGAACTATGGCTACACCTTC. The chain is built from TRBV7-8 and TRBJ1-2; maybe TRBD1 (5 bases). Trimming took off 5 bases at V and 2 bases at J, with 12 bases between the two ends. Germline V gene lookup returns CDR1 SGHVS and CDR2 FQNEAQ. This CDR3 spans 14 amino acids.